This passage covers 30 T cell receptor beta chains from one sample sequenced in a study of T cells after posttransplantation cyclophosphamide. The naive gate required viable CD3+CD4+ or CD3+CD8+ cells with CCR7+CD45RA+CD45RO-CD95-CD27+CD28+ phenotype. Generated by immunoSEQ multiplex PCR, the TCRdb table keeps only in-frame clones and is missing some. This sample has 20,000 to 25,000 clones; over 95% occur once, and the top ten carry around 0.14%. The specimen was naive CD4+ T cells sorted from PBMCs. The receptors derive from a man over 45 in good health, CMV-negative, and a related stem cell transplant donor.

The chain employs TRBV10-3 and TRBJ1-6; no clear D. CDR1 ENHRY and CDR2 SYGVKD come from the germline V gene. CDR3 length equals 16 residues. Trimming pared 10 bases from V and 0 bases from J, leaving 16 bases between. The CDR3 nucleotides are TGTGCCACCGGGAGGCCGTCAGACTCCTATAATTCACCCCTCCACTTT. As protein: CATGRPSDSYNSPLHF.

The chain combines TRBV6-9 with TRBJ2-3; 8 bases are shared with TRBD2. J lost 5 bases, V lost 4 bases, and 11 bases had no gene match. CDR3 size: 16 residues. The germline gives CDR1 MNHGY, CDR2 SVAAGI. This CDR3 reads CASSSSDGGGRDTQYF. In DNA, the CDR3 is TGTGCCAGCAGTTCCTCCGATGGCGGGGGGAGAGATACGCAGTATTTT.

The chain has TRBV5-5 and TRBJ2-7; 8 bases map to TRBD1. Germline-derived CDR1 and CDR2 are SGHKS and YYEKEE (reference sequence). The V gene end was trimmed by 4 bases and the J gene end by 2 bases; junction bases not matched to a gene: 8. The CDR3 length is 15 residues. The CDR3: CASSPDGQGPYEQYF. The CDR3 nucleotides read TGTGCCAGCAGCCCGGACGGACAGGGTCCCTACGAGCAGTACTTC. Combining the CDR3 with reference TRBV5-5 and TRBJ2-7 gives the whole variable domain DAGVTQSPTHLIKTRGQQVTLRCSPISGHKSVSWYQQVLGQGPQFIFQYYEKEERGRGNFPDRFSARQFPNYSSELNVNALLLGDSALYLCASSPDGQGPYEQYFGPGTRLTVT.

This chain links TRBV7-9 with TRBJ1-4; 7 nucleotides agree with TRBD1. With 2 bases clipped from V and 5 bases from J, the junction kept 5 bases outside the gene matches. CDR1 is SEHNR, CDR2 FQNEAQ, per germline (reference sequence). The CDR3 runs to 15 residues. The CDR3 region has the DNA TGTGCCAGCAGCTTATATGGGACAGAAAATGAAAAACTGTTTTTT. Amino acid sequence: CASSLYGTENEKLFF.

The chain employs TRBV19 and TRBJ2-7; 8 positions agree with TRBD1. In germline, CDR1 is LNHDA, CDR2 SQIVND (reference sequence). Losses at the gene ends were 8 bases for V and 3 bases for J; bases not matched to a gene: 6. CDR3 length equals 13 residues. The DNA for the CDR3 is TGTGCCAGTCGTCGGGACAGGAGCTACGAGCAGTACTTC. It codes for CASRRDRSYEQYF.

The genes are TRBV18 and TRBJ1-1; 8 bases align to TRBD1. Trimming took 6 bases from V and 2 from J; bases not matched to a gene: 8. This CDR3 is 15 amino acids long. From germline, CDR1 is KGHSH and CDR2 LQKENI. CDR3 amino acids: CASSPRTGRNTEAFF. CDR3 nucleotide sequence: TGTGCCAGCTCCCCCCGGACAGGGAGAAACACTGAAGCTTTCTTT.

CDR3 amino acids: CASTTFGTEVYEQYF. The CDR3 DNA reads as TGTGCCAGCACCACCTTTGGGACAGAAGTCTACGAGCAGTACTTC. J is TRBJ2-7 and V is TRBV28; 7 bases line up with TRBD1. The CDR3 consists of 15 residues. The trim removed 7 bases at V and 3 bases at J, leaving 12 bases unmatched. Germline V lookup: CDR1 MDHEN, CDR2 SYDVKM. The full variable domain, completed using reference TRBV28 and TRBJ2-7, is DVKVTQSSRYLVKRTGEKVFLECVQDMDHENMFWYRQDPGLGLRLIYFSYDVKMKEKGDIPEGYSVSREKKERFSLILESASTNQTSMYLCASTTFGTEVYEQYFGPGTRLTVT.

V gene TRBV10-3 combines with J gene TRBJ2-3, with a possible D match to TRBD2 (6 bases). Trimming removed 4 bases at V and 1 base at J, with 15 bases between. The CDR3 consists of 16 residues. Germline CDR1 is ENHRY and CDR2 is SYGVKD. As DNA, the CDR3 is TGTGCCATCAGTGGTGGGATGGTAGCGGGCACAGATACGCAGTATTTT. This codes for CAISGGMVAGTDTQYF.

As DNA, the CDR3 is TGTGCCAGCAGCTTAGCAGGGGGCATAAACACTGAAGCTTTCTTT. The encoded protein is CASSLAGGINTEAFF. The J gene is TRBJ1-1, the V gene TRBV7-3; 8 nucleotides agree with TRBD1. This CDR3 spans 15 amino acids. Germline CDR1 SGHTA, CDR2 FQGTGA. The V gene end was trimmed by 2 bases and the J gene end by 2 bases; junction bases not matched to a gene: 4.

This chain uses TRBV19 with TRBJ2-2; TRBD1 matches at 9 bases. Germline CDR1 and CDR2: LNHDA and SQIVND (reference sequence). The ends lost 5 bases at V and 3 bases at J; junction bases unmatched: 7. The CDR3 contains 16 residues. CDR3 protein: CASSAGDREHTGELFF. In DNA, the CDR3 is TGTGCCAGTAGTGCAGGGGACAGGGAACACACCGGGGAGCTGTTTTTT.

J is TRBJ2-5 and V is TRBV6-5; 10 nucleotides match TRBD1. Germline V gene data show CDR1 as MNHEY and CDR2 as SVGAGI. V lost 6 bases to trimming and J lost 5 bases; unmatched junction nucleotides: 6. This CDR3 has 14 amino acids. In DNA form, the CDR3 reads TGTGCCAGCAGCCTGACAGGGGGCTTGGAGACCCAGTACTTC. Residues: CASSLTGGLETQYF.

The chain carries TRBV29-1 and TRBJ2-7, with 14 nucleotides matching TRBD2. After removal of 4 bases from V and 6 bases from J, the junction contained 11 bases not matched to a gene. The CDR3 runs 16 residues. Per germline, CDR1 SQVTM and CDR2 ANQGSEA. The CDR3 is CSVALWGTSGRGEQYF. CDR3 coding DNA: TGCAGCGTTGCATTGTGGGGGACTAGCGGGAGAGGCGAGCAGTACTTC.

The V and J genes are TRBV5-1 and TRBJ2-2; D perhaps matches TRBD1 (5 bases). V dropped 7 bases and J dropped 3 bases, with 19 bases sitting between them. Germline CDR1 is SGHRS and CDR2 is YFSETQ. This CDR3 region has 16 residues. The DNA for the CDR3 is TGCGCCAGCTCCTCGGTAGGACATATAGACACCGGGGAGCTGTTTTTT. It codes for CASSSVGHIDTGELFF.

The rearrangement links TRBV11-2 to TRBJ2-3; TRBD2 agrees at 10 bases. The V and J ends lost 5 bases and 3 bases, in that order; junction bases with no gene match: 11. The germline V gene has CDR1 SGHAT and CDR2 FQNNGV. This CDR3 contains 17 residues. CDR3 sequence: CASSRPSSGSLTDTQYF. DNA of the CDR3: TGTGCCAGCAGCAGGCCATCTAGCGGGAGTCTGACAGATACGCAGTATTTT.

The chain is built from TRBV7-2 and TRBJ2-3, with D possibly being TRBD2 (6 bases). The CDR3 runs to 15 residues. The germline V and J ends were trimmed by 5 bases and 4 bases, with 16 bases remaining between them. Looked up from germline, CDR1 is SGHTA and CDR2 is FQGNSA. CDR3 in amino acids: CASSRSGPGPDTQYF. In DNA, the CDR3 is TGTGCCAGCAGCCGAAGCGGGCCCGGGCCAGATACGCAGTATTTT.

This clone occurred once. The CDR3 DNA is TGTGCCAGCAGCTTAGACTTCACAGATACGCAGTATTTT. Translating gives CASSLDFTDTQYF. The chain joins TRBV7-6 to TRBJ2-3; D call uncertain. This CDR3 region has 13 residues. Germline lookup yields CDR1 SGHVS and CDR2 FNYEAQ. With 1 base removed from V and 2 bases from J, the gap between germline ends came to 4 bases.

This chain joins TRBV9 and TRBJ2-7, with 9 bases fitting TRBD1. Germline trimming cut 0 bases from V and 5 bases from J; bases unmatched to any gene: 12. Germline assignment: CDR1 SGDLS and CDR2 YYNGEE. This CDR3 comprises 17 residues. This CDR3 is CASSVGISDRGYHEQYF. CDR3 nucleotide sequence: TGTGCCAGCAGCGTAGGAATTTCGGACAGGGGTTACCACGAGCAGTACTTC.

The chain is built from TRBV7-3 and TRBJ1-1, with no clear D. The germline CDR1 and CDR2 sequences are SGHTA and FQGTGA. V dropped 4 bases and J dropped 7 bases, with 13 bases sitting between them. CDR3 size: 13 residues. CDR3 in DNA: TGTGCCAGCAGCTCCGCTGACACGAATGAAGCTTTCTTT. It is translated as CASSSADTNEAFF. The full variable domain, in which reference TRBV7-3 and TRBJ1-1 provide the parts outside the CDR3, is GAGVSQTPSNKVTEKGKYVELRCDPISGHTALYWYRQSLGQGPEFLIYFQGTGAADDSGLPNDRFFAVRPEGSVSTLKIQRTERGDSAVYLCASSSADTNEAFFGQGTRLTVV.

This chain links TRBV6-5 with TRBJ1-5; 9 bases match TRBD1. The CDR3 spans 13 residues. Germline assignment: CDR1 MNHEY and CDR2 SVGAGI. With V trimmed by 5 bases and J by 8 bases, 4 bases remained unmatched. CDR3 DNA sequence: TGTGCCAGCAGTACAGGGGGCGGCAAGCCCCAGCATTTT. Translating it yields CASSTGGGKPQHF.

Concerning this clone: One end of the junction fails to match germline, which may point to a read error. The sample has other DNA sequences that encode this CDR3 too. The chain is built from TRBV11-1 and TRBJ1-6; D is undetermined. The CDR3 is 15 residues long. Germline-derived CDR1 and CDR2 are SGHAT and FQDESV (reference sequence). The CDR3 protein is CASSLRESYNSPLHF. In nucleotides, the CDR3 is TGTGCCAGCAGCTTAAGGGAGTCCTATAATTCCCCCCTCCACTTT.

The rearrangement joins TRBV27 to TRBJ2-7; 12 bases align to TRBD2. Germline CDR1 and CDR2: MNHEY and SMNVEV (reference sequence). V was pared by 3 bases and J by 3 bases, with 15 bases of the junction left unmatched. The CDR3 is 19 amino acids. CDR3 DNA sequence: TGTGCCAGCAGTTTTCTACCCCTAGCGGGAGGGCCTTTGGGCTACGAGCAGTACTTC. It translates to CASSFLPLAGGPLGYEQYF.

This clone appeared once. The rearrangement links TRBV14 to TRBJ1-2; 7 bases agree with TRBD1. This CDR3 spans 16 amino acids. Trimming took 8 bases from V and 0 from J; bases not matched to a gene: 12. The germline V gene has CDR1 SGHDN and CDR2 FVKESK. The CDR3 DNA follows: TGTGCCAGCGGACGGGGGTTCGGGACAGCTAACTATGGCTACACCTTC. Translated, it gives CASGRGFGTANYGYTF.

A word on this clone: One junction end does not reproduce the germline sequence, and a read error may be involved. The CDR3 bases are TGTGCCAGCTTACCAGGCGGTAGCGGCACTGAAGCTTTCTTT. Its translation: CASLPGGSGTEAFF. This chain links TRBV18 with TRBJ1-1; the D is unclear. This CDR3 has 14 residues. Germline loops: CDR1 KGHSH, CDR2 LQKENI. Looking up the rest from reference TRBV18 and TRBJ1-1 gives the full variable domain: NAGVMQNPRHLVRRRGQEARLRCSPMKGHSHVYWYRQLPEEGLKFMVYLQKENIIDESGMPKERFSAEFPKEGPSILRIQQVVRGDSAAYFCASLPGGSGTEAFFGQGTRLTVV.

V gene TRBV20-1 combines with J gene TRBJ2-3, with D perhaps TRBD2 (5 bases). Germline CDR1 and CDR2: DFQATT and SNEGSKA (reference sequence). V was shortened by 4 bases and J by 6 bases, with 8 bases between the two germline ends. The CDR3 is 11 residues long. DNA for the CDR3: TGCAGTGCTACCATAGCGGATACGCAGTATTTT. As protein: CSATIADTQYF.

In this sample, this clone turned up once. This chain joins TRBV19 and TRBJ1-1; a possible D gene is TRBD1 (6 bases). Looked up from germline, CDR1 is LNHDA and CDR2 is SQIVND (reference sequence). This CDR3 contains 14 residues. V was clipped by 5 bases and J by 2 bases, with 12 bases between them. DNA for the CDR3: TGTGCCAGTAGTGACACAGGGAGAAACACTGAAGCTTTCTTT. Translated: CASSDTGRNTEAFF.

The rearrangement links TRBV19 to TRBJ2-5; 7 bases are shared with TRBD2. Looked up from germline, CDR1 is LNHDA and CDR2 is SQIVND (reference sequence). This CDR3 has 14 amino acids. J was trimmed by 7 bases and V by 9 bases; bases with no gene match: 14. CDR3 sequence: CASQTGSTGGTQYF. The CDR3 DNA sequence: TGTGCCAGCCAAACTGGGTCGACGGGGGGGACCCAGTACTTC.

The chain carries TRBV18 and TRBJ2-1; TRBD2 is a possible D gene (6 bases). CDR1 KGHSH and CDR2 LQKENI come from the germline V gene. Trimming left V 3 bases short and J 2 bases short, with 14 bases between. This CDR3 spans 16 amino acids. DNA of the CDR3: TGTGCCAGCTCACCCCAGGAGGGATTGGCCTACAATGAGCAGTTCTTC. Amino acids: CASSPQEGLAYNEQFF.

The chain employs TRBV29-1 and TRBJ1-1; D gene uncertain. The CDR3 length is 13 residues. Germline-derived CDR1 and CDR2 are SQVTM and ANQGSEA. V was shortened by 6 bases and J by 6 bases, with 17 bases between the two germline ends. CDR3: CSVDNSLGSEAFF. In DNA, the CDR3 is TGCAGCGTAGACAATTCTCTCGGATCTGAAGCTTTCTTT.

V and J are TRBV25-1 and TRBJ2-1, with a weak D call TRBD1 (7 bases). The germline V gene has CDR1 MGHDK and CDR2 SYGVNS. This CDR3 spans 15 amino acids. Trimming stripped 4 bases from V and 3 bases from J, with 13 bases between. The CDR3 region has the DNA TGTGCCAGCAGTGGTGGAGGGGGCATCTACAATGAGCAGTTCTTC. It codes for CASSGGGGIYNEQFF.

The rearrangement joins TRBV6-5 to TRBJ1-4; a weak D match, TRBD1 (5 bases). V shed 6 bases and J shed 0 bases, with 8 bases lying between them. The germline CDR1 and CDR2 sequences are MNHEY and SVGAGI. The CDR3 consists of 14 residues. The DNA for the CDR3 is TGTGCCAGCAGAGGGGCCTCAACTAATGAAAAACTGTTTTTT. Translated: CASRGASTNEKLFF.